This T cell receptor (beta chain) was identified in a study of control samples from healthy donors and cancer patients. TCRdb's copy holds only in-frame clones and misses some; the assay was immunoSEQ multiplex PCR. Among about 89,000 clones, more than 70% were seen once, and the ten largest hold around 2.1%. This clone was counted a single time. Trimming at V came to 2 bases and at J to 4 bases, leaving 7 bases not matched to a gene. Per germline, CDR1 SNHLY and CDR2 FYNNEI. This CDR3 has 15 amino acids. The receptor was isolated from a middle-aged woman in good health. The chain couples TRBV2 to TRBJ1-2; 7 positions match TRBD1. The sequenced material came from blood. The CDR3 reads CASSEWDSLSYGYTF. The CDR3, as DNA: TGTGCCAGCAGTGAATGGGACAGCTTATCCTATGGCTACACCTTC.